The 2 T cell receptor beta chains reported below all come from one sample, sequenced in a study of blood T cells in healthy people across ages. PCR was performed a second time for roughly 7 to 12 cycles using a sample-barcoded 5' primer and a J-beta primer mix. TCRdb re-called the 5' RACE reads with MiXCR, one entry per CDR3 protein. In the table there are some 850,000 distinct CDR3 sequences, about 26% of which are singletons. In addition, the sample was reused for a study of T cells of mothers and their children.

Sequenced sample: blood. These receptors were collected from a boy aged 5-17 years in good health.

The CDR3 is CASRGGIGDNEKLFF. The CDR3 nucleotides read TGTGCCAGCAGGGGAGGTATCGGGGATAATGAAAAACTGTTTTTT. The V and J genes are TRBV6-1 and TRBJ1-4; unclear D gene. V was trimmed by 6 bases and J by 4 bases, leaving 15 bases between them. The CDR3 contains 15 residues. Germline V CDR1 and CDR2: MNHNS, SASEGT.

The chain recombines TRBV7-2 with TRBJ2-5; 8 positions match TRBD1. V trimming: 1 base; J trimming: 1 base; junction bases outside the gene matches: 5. CDR1 and CDR2 from the germline V gene are SGHTA and FQGNSA. The length of the CDR3 is 16 residues. The CDR3 coding sequence is TGTGCCAGCAGCTTAGTTTGGGACAGGCCCCAAGAGACCCAGTACTTC. Translation gives CASSLVWDRPQETQYF.